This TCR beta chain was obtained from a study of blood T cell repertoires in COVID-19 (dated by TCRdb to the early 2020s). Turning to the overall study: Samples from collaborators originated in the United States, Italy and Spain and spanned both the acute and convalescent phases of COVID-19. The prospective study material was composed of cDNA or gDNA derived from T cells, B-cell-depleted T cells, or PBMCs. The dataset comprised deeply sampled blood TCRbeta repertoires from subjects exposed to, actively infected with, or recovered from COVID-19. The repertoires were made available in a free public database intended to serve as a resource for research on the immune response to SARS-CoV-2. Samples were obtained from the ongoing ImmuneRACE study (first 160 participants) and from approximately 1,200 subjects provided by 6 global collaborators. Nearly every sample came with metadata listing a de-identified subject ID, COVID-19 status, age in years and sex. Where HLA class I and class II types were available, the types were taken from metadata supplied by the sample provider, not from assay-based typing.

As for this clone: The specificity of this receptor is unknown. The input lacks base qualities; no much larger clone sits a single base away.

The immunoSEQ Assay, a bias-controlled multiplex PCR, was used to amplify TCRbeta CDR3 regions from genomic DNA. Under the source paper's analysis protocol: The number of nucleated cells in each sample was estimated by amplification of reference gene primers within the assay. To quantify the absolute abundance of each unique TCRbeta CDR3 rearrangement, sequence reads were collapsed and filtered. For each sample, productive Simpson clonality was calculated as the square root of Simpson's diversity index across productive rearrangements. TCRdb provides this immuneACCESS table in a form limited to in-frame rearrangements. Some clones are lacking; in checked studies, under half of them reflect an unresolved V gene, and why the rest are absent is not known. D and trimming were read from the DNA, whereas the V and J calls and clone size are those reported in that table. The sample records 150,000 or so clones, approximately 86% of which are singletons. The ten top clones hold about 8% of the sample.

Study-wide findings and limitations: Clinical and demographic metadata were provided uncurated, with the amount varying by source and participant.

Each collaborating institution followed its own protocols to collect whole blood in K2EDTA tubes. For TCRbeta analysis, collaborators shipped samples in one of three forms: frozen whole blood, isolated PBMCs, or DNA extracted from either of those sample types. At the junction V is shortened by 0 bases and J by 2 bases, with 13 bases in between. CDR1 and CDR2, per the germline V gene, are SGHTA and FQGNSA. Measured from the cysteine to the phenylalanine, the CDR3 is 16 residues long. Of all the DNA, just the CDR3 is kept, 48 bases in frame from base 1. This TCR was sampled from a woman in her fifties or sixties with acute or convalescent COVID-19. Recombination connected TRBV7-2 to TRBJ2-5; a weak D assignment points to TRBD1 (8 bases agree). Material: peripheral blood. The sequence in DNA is TGTGCCAGCAGCTTAGCCAACAGGGGGGGGCAAGAGACCCAGTACTTC. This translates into CASSLANRGGQETQYF.